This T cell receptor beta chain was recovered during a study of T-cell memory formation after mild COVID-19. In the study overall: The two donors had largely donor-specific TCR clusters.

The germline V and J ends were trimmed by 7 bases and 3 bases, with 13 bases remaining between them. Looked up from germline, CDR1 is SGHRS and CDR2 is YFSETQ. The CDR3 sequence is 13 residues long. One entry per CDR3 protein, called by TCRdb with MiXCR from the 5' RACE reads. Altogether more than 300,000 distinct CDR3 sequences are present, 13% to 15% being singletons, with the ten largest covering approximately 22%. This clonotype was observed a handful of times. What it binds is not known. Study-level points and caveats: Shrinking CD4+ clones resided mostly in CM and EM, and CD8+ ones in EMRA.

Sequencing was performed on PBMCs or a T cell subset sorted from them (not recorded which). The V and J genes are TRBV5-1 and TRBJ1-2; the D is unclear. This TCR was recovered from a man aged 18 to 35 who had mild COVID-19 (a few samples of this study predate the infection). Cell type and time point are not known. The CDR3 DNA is TGCGCCAGCCGCCCCACAGATTACTATGGCTACACCTTC. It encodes CASRPTDYYGYTF.